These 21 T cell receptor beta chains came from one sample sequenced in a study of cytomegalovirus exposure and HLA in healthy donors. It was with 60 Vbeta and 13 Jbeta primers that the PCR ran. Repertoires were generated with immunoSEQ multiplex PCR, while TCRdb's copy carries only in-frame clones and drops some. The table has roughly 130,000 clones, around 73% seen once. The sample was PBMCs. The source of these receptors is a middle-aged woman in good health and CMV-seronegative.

The CDR3 coding sequence is TGTGCCAGCAGACAGAGGACAGGGGGATACAATCAGCCCCAGCATTTT. Protein: CASRQRTGGYNQPQHF. The chain combines TRBV2 with TRBJ1-5; 10 nucleotides line up with TRBD1. This CDR3 spans 16 amino acids. The J segment lost 3 bases and the V segment lost 6 bases, leaving 8 bases of the junction unmatched. Germline V gene lookup returns CDR1 SNHLY and CDR2 FYNNEI.

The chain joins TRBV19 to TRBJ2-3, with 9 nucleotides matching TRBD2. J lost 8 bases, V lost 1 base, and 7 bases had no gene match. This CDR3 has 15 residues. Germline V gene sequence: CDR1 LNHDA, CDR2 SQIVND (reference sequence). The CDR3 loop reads CASSIGGGSGGTQYF. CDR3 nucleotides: TGTGCCAGTAGTATAGGGGGGGGTAGCGGGGGTACGCAGTATTTT.

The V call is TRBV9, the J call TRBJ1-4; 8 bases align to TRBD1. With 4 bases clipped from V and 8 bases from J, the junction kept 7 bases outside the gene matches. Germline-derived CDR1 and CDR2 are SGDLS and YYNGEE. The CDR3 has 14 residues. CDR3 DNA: TGTGCCAGCAGCCCGGACAGGGTAGGGGAAAAACTGTTTTTT. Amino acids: CASSPDRVGEKLFF.

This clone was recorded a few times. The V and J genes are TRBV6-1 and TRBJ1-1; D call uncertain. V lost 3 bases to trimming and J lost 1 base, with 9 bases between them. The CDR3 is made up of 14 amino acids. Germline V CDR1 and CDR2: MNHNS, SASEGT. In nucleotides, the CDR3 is TGTGCCAGCAGTGAGCGGGTTGGGAACACTGAAGCTTTCTTT. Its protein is CASSERVGNTEAFF.

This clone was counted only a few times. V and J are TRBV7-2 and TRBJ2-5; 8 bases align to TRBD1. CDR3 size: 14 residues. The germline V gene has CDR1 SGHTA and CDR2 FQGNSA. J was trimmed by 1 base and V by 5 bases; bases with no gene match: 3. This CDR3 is CASSLTGGQETQYF. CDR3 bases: TGTGCCAGCAGCCTCACAGGGGGCCAAGAGACCCAGTACTTC.

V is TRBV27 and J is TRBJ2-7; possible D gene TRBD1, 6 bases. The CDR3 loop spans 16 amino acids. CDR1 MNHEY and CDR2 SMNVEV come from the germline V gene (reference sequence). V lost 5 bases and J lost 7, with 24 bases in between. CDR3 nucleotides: TGTGCCAGCAGTCCAGAAGCACAGGGTTTTGTGAGGGAGCAGTACTTC. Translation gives CASSPEAQGFVREQYF.

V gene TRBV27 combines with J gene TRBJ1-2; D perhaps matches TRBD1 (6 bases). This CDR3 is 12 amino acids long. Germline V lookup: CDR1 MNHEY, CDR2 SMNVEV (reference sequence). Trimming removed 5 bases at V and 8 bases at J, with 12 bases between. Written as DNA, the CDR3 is TGTGCCAGCAGTCCGGGGCAGGGGGGCTACACCTTC. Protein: CASSPGQGGYTF.

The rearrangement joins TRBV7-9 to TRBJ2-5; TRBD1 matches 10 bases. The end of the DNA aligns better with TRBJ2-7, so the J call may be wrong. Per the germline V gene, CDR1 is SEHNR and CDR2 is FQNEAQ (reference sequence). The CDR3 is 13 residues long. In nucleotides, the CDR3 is TGTGCCAGCAAAAGACAGGGGGCGGACGAGCAGTACTTC. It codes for CASKRQGADEQYF.

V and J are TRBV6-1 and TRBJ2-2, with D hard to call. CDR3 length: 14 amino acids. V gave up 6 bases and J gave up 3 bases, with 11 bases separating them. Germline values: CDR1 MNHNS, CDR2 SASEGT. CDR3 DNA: TGTGCCAGCAGGGGCCAAACTGACACCGGGGAGCTGTTTTTT. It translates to CASRGQTDTGELFF.

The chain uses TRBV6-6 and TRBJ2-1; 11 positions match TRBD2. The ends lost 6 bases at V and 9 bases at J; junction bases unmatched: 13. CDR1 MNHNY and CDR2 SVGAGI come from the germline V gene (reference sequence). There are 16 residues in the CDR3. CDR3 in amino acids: CASRGTGTSGITEQFF. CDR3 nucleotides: TGTGCCAGCAGGGGAACCGGGACTAGCGGTATCACTGAGCAGTTCTTC.

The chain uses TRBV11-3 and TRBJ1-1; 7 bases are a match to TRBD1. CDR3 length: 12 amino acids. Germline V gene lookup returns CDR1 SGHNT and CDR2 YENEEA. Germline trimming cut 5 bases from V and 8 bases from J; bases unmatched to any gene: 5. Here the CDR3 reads CASSRGGKEAFF. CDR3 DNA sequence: TGTGCCAGCAGCCGAGGGGGCAAGGAAGCTTTCTTT.

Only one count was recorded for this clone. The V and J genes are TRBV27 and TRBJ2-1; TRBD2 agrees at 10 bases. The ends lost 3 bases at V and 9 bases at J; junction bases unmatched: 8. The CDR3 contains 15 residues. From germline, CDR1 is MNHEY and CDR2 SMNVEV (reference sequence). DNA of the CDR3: TGTGCCAGCAGTTTGGTAGCGGGGGGTCTTGGTGAGCAGTTCTTC. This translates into CASSLVAGGLGEQFF.

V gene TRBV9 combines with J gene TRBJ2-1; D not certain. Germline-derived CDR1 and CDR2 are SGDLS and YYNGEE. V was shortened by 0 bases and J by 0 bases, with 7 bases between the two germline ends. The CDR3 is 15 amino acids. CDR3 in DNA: TGTGCCAGCAGCGTAGGAGCAAGCTCCTACAATGAGCAGTTCTTC. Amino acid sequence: CASSVGASSYNEQFF.

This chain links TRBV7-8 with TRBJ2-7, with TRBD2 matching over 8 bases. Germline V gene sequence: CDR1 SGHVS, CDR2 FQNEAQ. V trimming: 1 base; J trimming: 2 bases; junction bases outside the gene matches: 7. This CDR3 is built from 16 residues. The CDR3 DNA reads TGTGCCAGCAGCTTAGACGGGGGGGCGACCACCTACGAGCAGTACTTC. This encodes CASSLDGGATTYEQYF. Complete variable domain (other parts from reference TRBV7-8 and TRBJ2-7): GAGVSQSPRYKVAKRGQDVALRCDPISGHVSLFWYQQALGQGPEFLTYFQNEAQLDKSGLPSDRFFAERPEGSVSTLKIQRTQQEDSAVYLCASSLDGGATTYEQYFGPGTRLTVT.

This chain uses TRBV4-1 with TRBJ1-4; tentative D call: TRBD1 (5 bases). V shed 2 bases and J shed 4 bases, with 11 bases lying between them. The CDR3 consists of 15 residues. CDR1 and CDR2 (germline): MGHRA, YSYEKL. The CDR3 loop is CASSQRTNGNEKLFF. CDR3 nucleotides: TGCGCCAGCAGCCAAAGGACAAATGGTAATGAAAAACTGTTTTTT.

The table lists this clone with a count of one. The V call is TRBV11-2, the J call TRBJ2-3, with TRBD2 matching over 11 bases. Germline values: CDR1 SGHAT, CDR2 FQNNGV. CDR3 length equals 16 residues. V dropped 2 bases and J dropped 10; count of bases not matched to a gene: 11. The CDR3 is CASSLSLAGGIGSQYF. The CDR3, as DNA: TGTGCCAGCAGCTTATCGCTAGCGGGGGGTATTGGATCGCAGTATTTT.

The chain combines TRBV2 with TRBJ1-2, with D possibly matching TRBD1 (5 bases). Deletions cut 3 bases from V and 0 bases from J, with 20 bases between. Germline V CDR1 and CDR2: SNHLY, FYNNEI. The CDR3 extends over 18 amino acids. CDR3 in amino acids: CASSDILGRAESNYGYTF. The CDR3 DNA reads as TGTGCCAGCAGTGATATTTTGGGCAGGGCGGAATCTAACTATGGCTACACCTTC.

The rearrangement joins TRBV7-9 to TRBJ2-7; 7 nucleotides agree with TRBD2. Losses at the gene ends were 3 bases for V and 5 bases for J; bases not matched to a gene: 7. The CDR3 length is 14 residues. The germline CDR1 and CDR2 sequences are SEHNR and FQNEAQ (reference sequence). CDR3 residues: CASSFSRGGDEQYF. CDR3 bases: TGTGCCAGCAGCTTCTCTAGGGGAGGGGACGAGCAGTACTTC.

The CDR3 DNA reads TGCGCCAGCAGCCAACCAGGGGGCTCGTATGGCTACACCTTC. It encodes CASSQPGGSYGYTF. The chain combines TRBV4-1 with TRBJ1-2; 8 bases match TRBD1. Germline-derived CDR1 and CDR2 are MGHRA and YSYEKL. The CDR3 length is 14 residues. The trim removed 2 bases at V and 5 bases at J, leaving 4 bases unmatched.

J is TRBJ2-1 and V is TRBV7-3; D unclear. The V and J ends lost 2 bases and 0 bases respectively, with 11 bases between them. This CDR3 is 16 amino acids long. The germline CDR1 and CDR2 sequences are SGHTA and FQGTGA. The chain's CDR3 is CASSLDGRYSYNEQFF. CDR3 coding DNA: TGTGCCAGCAGCTTAGATGGTCGGTACTCCTACAATGAGCAGTTCTTC.

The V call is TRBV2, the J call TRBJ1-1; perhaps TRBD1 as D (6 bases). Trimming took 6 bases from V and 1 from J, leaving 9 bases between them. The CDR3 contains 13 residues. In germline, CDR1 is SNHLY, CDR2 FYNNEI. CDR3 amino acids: CASRGHRNTEAFF. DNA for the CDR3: TGTGCCAGCAGGGGACATAGGAACACTGAAGCTTTCTTT.